The 31 T cell receptor beta chains below come from one sample, sequenced in a study of T-cell memory formation after mild COVID-19. Using its own MiXCR run on the 5' RACE reads, TCRdb lists one record per CDR3 protein. The table includes about 250,000 distinct CDR3 sequences, approximately 15% detected once. The source material was PBMCs or a T cell subset sorted from them (not recorded which). The receptors originated from an adult woman who had mild COVID-19 (a few samples of this study predate the infection). Cell type and time point are not known.

This clonotype was found a few times. The chain joins TRBV14 to TRBJ1-2; possibly TRBD1 for D (6 bases). V was clipped by 2 bases and J by 7 bases, with 8 bases between them. The germline V gene has CDR1 SGHDN and CDR2 FVKESK. The CDR3 totals 12 residues. CDR3: CASSQQGFGYTF. The DNA of the CDR3 is TGTGCCAGCAGCCAACAGGGGTTTGGCTACACCTTC.

The rearrangement joins TRBV11-1 to TRBJ2-2; 11 bases fit TRBD2. The CDR3 is 15 amino acids. The ends lost 5 bases at V and 5 bases at J; junction bases unmatched: 4. CDR1 and CDR2 from the germline V gene are SGHAT and FQDESV (reference sequence). Here the CDR3 reads CASSLSGRATGELFF. The DNA of the CDR3 is TGTGCCAGCAGCCTTAGCGGGAGGGCGACCGGGGAGCTGTTTTTT.

The chain uses TRBV20-1 and TRBJ2-5; D possibly corresponds to TRBD1 (5 bases). This CDR3 has 12 residues. V lost 6 bases to trimming and J lost 5 bases, with 13 bases between them. From germline, CDR1 is DFQATT and CDR2 SNEGSKA (reference sequence). The CDR3 reads CSAQTERETQYF. CDR3 coding DNA: TGCAGTGCCCAGACAGAGAGGGAGACCCAGTACTTC.

The sample holds many counts of this clonotype. J is TRBJ1-2 and V is TRBV20-1; D is possibly TRBD1 (6 bases). The CDR3 runs 15 residues. V gave up 0 bases and J gave up 4 bases, with 15 bases separating them. Germline CDR1 is DFQATT and CDR2 is SNEGSKA (reference sequence). The CDR3 DNA reads TGCAGTGCTAGAGACAAAACAGGGTTCACCTATGGCTACACCTTC. It specifies CSARDKTGFTYGYTF.

This clonotype was observed at least ten times. The gene calls are TRBV12-3 or TRBV12-4 and TRBJ1-4; D is undetermined. CDR3 length: 12 amino acids. Between the trimmed V and J ends, which lost 0 bases and 8 bases, there was a span of 4 bases. CDR3 in amino acids: CASSLALEKLFF. For the CDR3, the DNA is TGTGCCAGCAGTTTAGCCCTCGAAAAACTGTTTTTT.

In its sample, this clonotype was seen a few times. The chain is built from TRBV5-1 and TRBJ1-6, with a weak D call TRBD1 (5 bases). The CDR3 is 14 amino acids. The V gene lost 4 bases and the J gene lost 7 bases, with 12 bases spanning the gap. Germline assignment: CDR1 SGHRS and CDR2 YFSETQ. CDR3 sequence (DNA): TGCGCCAGCAGCCGTATCGGGGGGAATTCACCCCTCCACTTT. Amino acid sequence: CASSRIGGNSPLHF.

The chain recombines TRBV20-1 with TRBJ1-4, with TRBD1 matching over 8 bases. V gave up 4 bases and J gave up 3 bases; unmatched junction bases: 1. The CDR3 loop spans 13 amino acids. CDR1 and CDR2 (germline): DFQATT, SNEGSKA (reference sequence). The CDR3 bases are TGCAGTGCTAAGACAGGGGCTAATGAAAAACTGTTTTTT. Translating it yields CSAKTGANEKLFF.

In its sample, this clonotype was seen a few times. This chain links TRBV6-6 with TRBJ2-3; D gene uncertain. V was shortened by 2 bases and J by 4 bases, with 7 bases between the two germline ends. The length of the CDR3 is 13 residues. Germline V gene lookup returns CDR1 MNHNY and CDR2 SVGAGI (reference sequence). CDR3 sequence reads: CASSYGRADTQYF. The DNA of the CDR3 is TGTGCCAGCAGTTACGGCCGTGCAGATACGCAGTATTTT.

The V call is TRBV7-2, the J call TRBJ2-1, with D perhaps matching TRBD1 (5 bases). Germline loops: CDR1 SGHTA, CDR2 FQGNSA. V was shortened by 3 bases and J by 3 bases, with 12 bases between the two germline ends. The CDR3 is 15 residues long. In DNA, the CDR3 is TGTGCCAGCAGCTTTTTCGGACAATTCTACAATGAGCAGTTCTTC. Amino acid sequence: CASSFFGQFYNEQFF.

DNA for the CDR3: TGTGCCAGCAGCCCCGACACCCGTATGAGATACACCTTC. It specifies CASSPDTRMRYTF. The chain recombines TRBV11-2 with TRBJ1-2; D remains unclear. The CDR3 has 13 amino acids. V lost 5 bases, J lost 11 bases, and 18 bases lay in between. In germline, CDR1 is SGHAT, CDR2 FQNNGV.

This clonotype turned up a few times. This sequence joins TRBV5-1 and TRBJ2-7; TRBD2 matches at 11 bases. The ends lost 0 bases at V and 3 bases at J; junction bases unmatched: 5. There are 16 residues in the CDR3. CDR1 and CDR2 from the germline V gene are SGHRS and YFSETQ. The chain's CDR3 is CASSLGFLAGGYEQYF. As DNA, the CDR3 is TGCGCCAGCAGCTTGGGGTTTCTAGCGGGGGGCTACGAGCAGTACTTC.

The table lists this clonotype with a few counts. This chain uses TRBV6-5 with TRBJ1-6; D is unresolved. Trimming cost V 4 bases and J 6 bases, with 13 bases left between them. The CDR3 covers 15 residues. CDR1 and CDR2 (germline): MNHEY, SVGAGI. This CDR3 reads CASSLSGPLNSPLHF. In DNA, the CDR3 is TGTGCCAGCAGTTTAAGCGGACCACTTAATTCACCCCTCCACTTT.

A few counts support this clonotype. The CDR3 protein is CASMNTEAFF. CDR3 bases: TGCGCCAGCATGAACACTGAAGCTTTCTTT. The chain combines TRBV5-1 with TRBJ1-1; D gene ambiguous. There are 10 residues in the CDR3. V was clipped by 6 bases and J by 0 bases, with 0 bases between them. Germline V gene lookup returns CDR1 SGHRS and CDR2 YFSETQ.

This clonotype was counted a few times. The chain uses TRBV20-1 and TRBJ2-6; TRBD1 aligns across 8 bases. Trimming took 2 bases from V and 0 from J; bases not matched to a gene: 12. From germline, CDR1 is DFQATT and CDR2 SNEGSKA (reference sequence). The CDR3 is made up of 19 amino acids. In DNA form, the CDR3 reads TGCAGTGCTAGATCGCCTCCGGGACAGGACTCCTCTGGGGCCAACGTCCTGACTTTC. It specifies CSARSPPGQDSSGANVLTF.

Only a few counts were recorded for this clonotype. V and J are TRBV29-1 and TRBJ2-1; D is unresolved. With 4 bases removed from V and 4 bases from J, the gap between germline ends came to 8 bases. This CDR3 contains 12 residues. Per germline, CDR1 SQVTM and CDR2 ANQGSEA. The CDR3 sequence is CSVGASYNEQFF. CDR3 nucleotide sequence: TGCAGCGTTGGGGCCAGTTACAATGAGCAGTTCTTC.

V usage is TRBV29-1 and J usage is TRBJ2-1, with 13 bases matching TRBD2. The CDR3 length is 18 residues. V lost 7 bases and J lost 7; bases outside the gene matches: 19. Germline CDR1 reads SQVTM; CDR2 reads ANQGSEA. The CDR3 sequence is CSALGRLAGGRGTNEQFF. In DNA form, the CDR3 reads TGCAGCGCATTGGGACGACTAGCGGGGGGTAGGGGTACAAATGAGCAGTTCTTC.

This clonotype was found a few times. DNA of the CDR3: TGCGCCAGCAGCTCCTTACAGACAGGGATAACAGATACGCAGTATTTT. It translates to CASSSLQTGITDTQYF. The chain carries TRBV5-1 and TRBJ2-3, with TRBD1 identical over 7 bases. The trim removed 3 bases at V and 3 bases at J, leaving 10 bases unmatched. Germline V gene lookup returns CDR1 SGHRS and CDR2 YFSETQ. This CDR3 has 16 amino acids.

This clonotype was counted many times. The J gene is TRBJ2-7, the V gene TRBV7-8, with unresolved D. V dropped 1 base and J dropped 1 base, with 8 bases sitting between them. CDR1 and CDR2 (germline): SGHVS, FQNEAQ. The CDR3 runs to 14 residues. CDR3 residues: CASSLGVRSYEQYF. The CDR3 nucleotides read TGTGCCAGCAGCTTAGGAGTCAGATCCTACGAGCAGTACTTC. Together with reference TRBV7-8 and TRBJ2-7, the CDR3 gives the full variable domain: GAGVSQSPRYKVAKRGQDVALRCDPISGHVSLFWYQQALGQGPEFLTYFQNEAQLDKSGLPSDRFFAERPEGSVSTLKIQRTQQEDSAVYLCASSLGVRSYEQYFGPGTRLTVT.

This clonotype was detected only a few times. The chain has TRBV10-3 and TRBJ2-1; 9 bases fit TRBD2. The CDR3 runs to 14 residues. The junction had 7 bases not matched to a gene; V was cut back by 5 bases and J by 8 bases. In germline, CDR1 is ENHRY, CDR2 SYGVKD. In DNA, the CDR3 is TGTGCCATCAGTTCACCGGGACTAGCCTATGAGCAGTTCTTC. It translates to CAISSPGLAYEQFF.

The chain uses TRBV29-1 and TRBJ2-7; D is perhaps TRBD2 (6 bases). The germline V gene encodes CDR1 SQVTM and CDR2 ANQGSEA. The CDR3 consists of 11 residues. Trimming pared 6 bases from V and 4 bases from J, leaving 10 bases between. CDR3 region: CSVPGLYEQYF. CDR3 DNA: TGCAGCGTCCCGGGACTGTACGAGCAGTACTTC.

This chain joins TRBV15 and TRBJ2-3, with D possibly being TRBD2 (6 bases). The CDR3 extends over 16 amino acids. Trimming took off 1 base at V and 0 bases at J, with 11 bases between the two ends. From germline, CDR1 is LNHNV and CDR2 YYDKDF (reference sequence). The chain's CDR3 is CATSRGAGTSTDTQYF. CDR3 DNA sequence: TGTGCCACCAGCAGAGGGGCTGGGACTAGCACAGATACGCAGTATTTT.

The chain has TRBV5-1 and TRBJ2-3; TRBD2 is a possible D gene (6 bases). The CDR3 length is 14 residues. Per the germline V gene, CDR1 is SGHRS and CDR2 is YFSETQ. V was trimmed by 7 bases and J by 2 bases, leaving 14 bases between them. DNA of the CDR3: TGCGCCAGCTCCCCCGGGAGCAACACAGATACGCAGTATTTT. This sequence encodes CASSPGSNTDTQYF.

The chain uses TRBV5-4 and TRBJ2-2, with 8 bases that match TRBD2. Trimming cost V 2 bases and J 3 bases; bases outside gene matches: 12. CDR1 and CDR2 (germline): SGHNT, YYREEE (reference sequence). The CDR3 covers 18 residues. The CDR3 here is CASSFWTSSGLDTGELFF. The DNA for the CDR3 is TGTGCCAGCAGCTTTTGGACTAGCAGTGGGCTCGACACCGGGGAGCTGTTTTTT.

The chain is built from TRBV6-2 or TRBV6-3 and TRBJ2-7; perhaps TRBD1 as D (6 bases). The CDR3 covers 14 residues. Germline-derived CDR1 and CDR2 are MNHEY and SVGEGT. V was trimmed by 8 bases and J by 0 bases, leaving 14 bases between them. The DNA of the CDR3 is TGTGCCAGCGAACGGGACACCAGCTCCTACGAGCAGTACTTC. Amino acids: CASERDTSSYEQYF.

The chain has TRBV4-3 and TRBJ2-2; TRBD2 matches 8 bases. Losses at the gene ends were 4 bases for V and 6 bases for J; bases not matched to a gene: 13. The CDR3 has 17 residues. Germline CDR1 LGHNA, CDR2 YSLEER. CDR3 loop: CASSPYLKRERAGELFF. The CDR3 DNA sequence: TGCGCCAGCAGCCCCTACCTCAAGCGGGAGAGGGCCGGGGAGCTGTTTTTT.

A few counts support this clonotype. The V and J genes are TRBV20-1 and TRBJ2-2; D is possibly TRBD1 (6 bases). Looked up from germline, CDR1 is DFQATT and CDR2 is SNEGSKA (reference sequence). CDR3 length: 15 amino acids. V was cut by 3 bases and J by 6 bases, with 17 bases left in between. CDR3 in DNA: TGCAGTGCTAGGGGTATTGGGGGCAAAGCCGGGGAGCTGTTTTTT. The encoded protein is CSARGIGGKAGELFF.

The chain combines TRBV29-1 with TRBJ1-2; D not resolved. Looked up from germline, CDR1 is SQVTM and CDR2 is ANQGSEA. The CDR3 totals 13 residues. V lost 2 bases and J 4 bases, leaving 11 bases between the germline ends. The CDR3 sequence is CSVETAVPYGYTF. As DNA, the CDR3 is TGCAGCGTTGAAACAGCCGTACCCTATGGCTACACCTTC.

This clonotype was counted between two and nine times. The chain links TRBV27 to TRBJ2-2; D is ambiguous. The CDR3 covers 15 residues. V was pared by 5 bases and J by 0 bases, with 10 bases between. The germline gives CDR1 MNHEY, CDR2 SMNVEV (reference sequence). CDR3 nucleotides: TGTGCCAGCAGTAGGTCCATATCGAACACCGGGGAGCTGTTTTTT. Translation: CASSRSISNTGELFF.

The V call is TRBV27, the J call TRBJ1-4, with D unresolved. The CDR3 sequence is 14 residues long. V lost 2 bases and J 8 bases, leaving 12 bases between the germline ends. Germline-derived CDR1 and CDR2 are MNHEY and SMNVEV (reference sequence). The CDR3 spells CASSLRVGREKLFF. The CDR3 DNA sequence: TGTGCCAGCAGTTTACGCGTAGGACGGGAAAAACTGTTTTTT.

This clonotype has only a few counts. The chain has TRBV5-1 and TRBJ1-2; no clear D. V was shortened by 5 bases and J by 3 bases, with 11 bases between the two germline ends. Germline V CDR1 and CDR2: SGHRS, YFSETQ. CDR3 size: 13 residues. CDR3: CASSRGGHYGYTF. In nucleotides, the CDR3 is TGCGCCAGCAGTCGAGGCGGCCACTATGGCTACACCTTC.

This clonotype has only a few counts. The genes are TRBV6-5 and TRBJ2-2; D gene unclear. Germline V gene lookup returns CDR1 MNHEY and CDR2 SVGAGI. This CDR3 has 16 residues. Trimming left V 3 bases short and J 6 bases short, with 17 bases between. The CDR3: CASSYSTGVAPGELFF. CDR3 nucleotides: TGTGCCAGCAGTTATTCGACTGGGGTCGCTCCCGGGGAGCTGTTTTTT.